These T cell receptor beta chains were read from a single sample in a study of shared clonotypes between healthy human individuals. Sequencing used immunoSEQ multiplex PCR; TCRdb keeps in-frame clones, though not all of them. The table lists about 520,000 clones, around 95% of them singletons. Sequencing input: naive CD4+ T cells sorted from blood. These receptors all come from a woman between 25 and 40 years old in good health. The CDR3 runs from the conserved cysteine through the conserved F or W. Fields, in order: V gene, J gene, D gene, clone size, CDR3 DNA, CDR3 protein. D genes are given only for firm matches. Size is stated for part of the rows, as once, few or many counts, or as a class when the clone is expanded.

TRBV18,TRBJ2-4,NA,NA,TGTGCCAGCTCACCATCCCCCCGGGAAAACATTCAGTACTTC,CASSPSPRENIQYF
TRBV6-6,TRBJ1-2,TRBD1,once,TGTGCCAGCAGTTACGGTGGACAGGAGGGATCTGGGACCTTC,CASSYGGQEGSGTF
TRBV28,TRBJ1-2,NA,NA,TGTGCCAGCAGTTCTTCAGGGGACTATGGCTACACCTTC,CASSSSGDYGYTF
TRBV28,TRBJ2-5,NA,once,TGTGCCAGCAGTTTATCCCCGGGAGAGTTGTTGACCCAGTACTTC,CASSLSPGELLTQYF
TRBV11-3,TRBJ1-1,NA,once,TGTGCCAGCAGCCTGACAGAGAACACTGAAGCTTTCTTT,CASSLTENTEAFF
TRBV5-1,TRBJ2-3,TRBD2,NA,TGCGCCAGCAGCCTGGGACTAGCGGACACAGATACGCAGTATTTT,CASSLGLADTDTQYF
TRBV14,TRBJ2-4,TRBD1,NA,TGTGCCAGCAGCCAGCGGACAGGGAGCTTGGCCAAAAACATTCAGTACTTC,CASSQRTGSLAKNIQYF
TRBV5-1,TRBJ1-1,NA,NA,TGCGCCAGCAGCTTGGCAAGGTCGGGCCAAGCTTTCTTT,CASSLARSGQAFF
TRBV18,TRBJ2-3,TRBD1,once,TGTGCCAGCTCACCACTAATAACGGGACAGGGTAGCACAGATACGCAGTATTTT,CASSPLITGQGSTDTQYF
TRBV6-1,TRBJ1-1,NA,NA,TGTGCCAGCAGTGAAATCCGGGGAAACACTGAAGCTTTCTTT,CASSEIRGNTEAFF
TRBV18,TRBJ2-7,NA,once,TGTGCCAGCTCACCGGACAGTCCGACCTACGAGCAGTACTTC,CASSPDSPTYEQYF
TRBV2,TRBJ1-1,NA,NA,TGTGCCAGCAGTGAGGGGGGGGAGAACACTGAAGCTTTCTTT,CASSEGGENTEAFF
TRBV2,TRBJ1-4,NA,NA,TGTGCCAGCAGCCTCCGGGAAAAACTGTTTTTT,CASSLREKLFF